This TCR beta chain was recorded in a study of T-cell memory formation after mild COVID-19. Study-wide background: The study found TCR clusters largely donor specific. Study-wide results and limits: Day 15 to 85 contractors were CD4/CD8 balanced; later expanders leaned CD4+. Cross-reactive memory seemingly joined, as some responding clones were found in pre-infection memory.

This clonotype was counted a few times. Its antigen is as yet unknown. TCRdb called the 5' RACE reads again in MiXCR, with one record for every CDR3 protein. This repertoire shows more than 80,000 distinct CDR3 sequences, approximately 15% found once; its top ten account for 28%. The CDR3 extends over 15 amino acids. V lost 4 bases and J 1 base, leaving 11 bases between the germline ends. CDR1 is ENHRY and CDR2 is SYGVKD in the germline V gene. The chain is built from TRBV10-3 and TRBJ2-1; a weak D match, TRBD2 (6 bases). This sequence was found in an adult woman who had mild COVID-19 (a few samples of this study predate the infection). Cell type and time point are not known. Sample: PBMCs or a T cell subset sorted from them (not recorded which). CDR3: CAISAGTGSYNEQFF. The CDR3 nucleotides are TGTGCCATCAGTGCCGGGACTGGATCCTACAATGAGCAGTTCTTC.